This TCR beta chain is drawn from a study of vaccination and CD4 T cells after COVID-19. V lost 7 bases to trimming and J lost 6 bases, with 21 bases between them. The CDR3 loop spans 15 amino acids. Details on this clonotype: Its antigen is still unknown.

CD4+ T cells that had been cultured provided DNA sequenced with the Oncomine TCR Beta short-read assay. From the PCR reads, TCRdb called clonotypes with MiXCR, one entry per CDR3 protein. Of some 16,000 distinct CDR3 sequences in the sample, roughly 73% were seen once. Treatment: roughly 11-day PBMC culture with coronavirus spike peptide pools or control peptides (ViraFEST assay). Sequenced: CD4+ T cells from blood, cultured in vitro. J is TRBJ1-2 and V is TRBV12-3 or TRBV12-4, with D possibly matching TRBD1 (5 bases). The sequence was collected from a human donor who had recovered from COVID-19. The CDR3 coding sequence is TGTGCCAGCAATGGAAAGGGACTCCCTGGAGATGGCTACACCTTC. Its translation: CASNGKGLPGDGYTF.